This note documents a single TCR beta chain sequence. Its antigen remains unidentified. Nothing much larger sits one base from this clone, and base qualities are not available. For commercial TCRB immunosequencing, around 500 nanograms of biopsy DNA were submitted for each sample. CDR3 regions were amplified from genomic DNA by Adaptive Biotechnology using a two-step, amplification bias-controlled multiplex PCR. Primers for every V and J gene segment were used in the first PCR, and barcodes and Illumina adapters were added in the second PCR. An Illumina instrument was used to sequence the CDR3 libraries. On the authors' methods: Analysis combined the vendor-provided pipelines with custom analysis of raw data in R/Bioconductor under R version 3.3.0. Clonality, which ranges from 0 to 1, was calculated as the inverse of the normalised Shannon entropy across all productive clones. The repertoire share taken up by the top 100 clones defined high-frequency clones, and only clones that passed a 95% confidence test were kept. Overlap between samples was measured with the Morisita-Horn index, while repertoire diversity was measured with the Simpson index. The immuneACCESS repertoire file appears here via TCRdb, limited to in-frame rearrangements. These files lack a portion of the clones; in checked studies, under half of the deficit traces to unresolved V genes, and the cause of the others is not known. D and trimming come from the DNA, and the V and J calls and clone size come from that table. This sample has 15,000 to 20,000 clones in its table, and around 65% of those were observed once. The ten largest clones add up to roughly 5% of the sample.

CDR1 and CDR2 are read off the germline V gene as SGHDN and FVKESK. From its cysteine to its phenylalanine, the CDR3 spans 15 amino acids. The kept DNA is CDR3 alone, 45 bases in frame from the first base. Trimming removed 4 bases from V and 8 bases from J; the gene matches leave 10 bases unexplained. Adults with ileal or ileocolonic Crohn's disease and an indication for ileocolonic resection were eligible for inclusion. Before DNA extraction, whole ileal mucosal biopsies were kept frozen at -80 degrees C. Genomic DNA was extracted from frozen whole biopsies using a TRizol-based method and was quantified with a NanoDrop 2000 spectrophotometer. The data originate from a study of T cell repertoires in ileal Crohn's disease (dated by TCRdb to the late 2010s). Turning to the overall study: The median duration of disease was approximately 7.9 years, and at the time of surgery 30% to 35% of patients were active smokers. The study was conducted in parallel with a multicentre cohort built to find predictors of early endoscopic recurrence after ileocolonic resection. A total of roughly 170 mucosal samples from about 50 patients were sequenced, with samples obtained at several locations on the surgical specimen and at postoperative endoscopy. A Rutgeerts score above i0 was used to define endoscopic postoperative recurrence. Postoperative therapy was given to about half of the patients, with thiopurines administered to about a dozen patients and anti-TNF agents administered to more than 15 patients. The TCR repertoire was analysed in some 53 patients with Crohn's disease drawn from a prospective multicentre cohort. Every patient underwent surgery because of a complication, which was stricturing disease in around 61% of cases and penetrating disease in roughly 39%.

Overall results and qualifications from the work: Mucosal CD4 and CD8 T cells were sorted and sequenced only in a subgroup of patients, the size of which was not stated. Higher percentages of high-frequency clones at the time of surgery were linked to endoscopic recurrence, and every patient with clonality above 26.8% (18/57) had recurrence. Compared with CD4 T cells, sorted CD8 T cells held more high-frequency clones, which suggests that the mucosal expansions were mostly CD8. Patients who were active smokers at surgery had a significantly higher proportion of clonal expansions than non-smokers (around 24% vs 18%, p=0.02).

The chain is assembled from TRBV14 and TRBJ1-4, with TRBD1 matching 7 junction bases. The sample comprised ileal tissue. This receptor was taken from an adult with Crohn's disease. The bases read TGTGCCAGCAGCCGGATCGACAGGGCGGGAGAAAAACTGTTTTTT. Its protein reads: CASSRIDRAGEKLFF.